The 21 T cell receptor beta chains below were found in one sample sequenced in a study of identifying expanded T cells in peripheral blood (dated by TCRdb to about 2019). The library relied on the immunoSEQ multiplex PCR assay. Here the immuneACCESS table is served through TCRdb, limited to in-frame sequences with V and J called. Missing clones are a known gap in these copies; in checked studies unresolved V genes cover under half, and the rest lacks a known reason. Here the sample has about 82,000 clones; approximately 90% occur a single time. About 7% of the sample goes to the ten largest clones. The sample comprised blood. The source is a person aged 18-69 years in good health.

V and J are TRBV2 and TRBJ1-1; no definite D call. The V end lost 5 bases, the J end lost 0 bases, and 13 bases lay between the germline ends. Germline-derived CDR1 and CDR2 are SNHLY and FYNNEI. The CDR3 has 15 amino acids. The CDR3 loop reads CASSTVTLLNTEAFF. The CDR3 DNA follows: TGTGCCAGCAGTACCGTCACCTTACTGAACACTGAAGCTTTCTTT.

This chain uses TRBV28 with TRBJ1-2; TRBD1 is a possible D gene (5 bases). Trimming pared 7 bases from V and 7 bases from J, leaving 7 bases between. Germline V gene sequence: CDR1 MDHEN, CDR2 SYDVKM. This CDR3 comprises 10 residues. The CDR3: CASKGSGYTF. The CDR3 region has the DNA TGTGCCAGCAAGGGGTCTGGCTACACCTTC.

The chain carries TRBV7-2 and TRBJ1-3; tentative D call: TRBD1 (5 bases). The CDR3 is made up of 15 amino acids. Per germline, CDR1 SGHTA and CDR2 FQGNSA. V was clipped by 5 bases and J by 1 base, with 12 bases between them. This CDR3 is CASSQRGGSGNTIYF. CDR3 in DNA: TGTGCCAGCAGCCAGCGGGGGGGATCTGGAAACACCATATATTTT.

The V call is TRBV5-1, the J call TRBJ2-7; 8 positions match TRBD1. V was clipped by 0 bases and J by 6 bases; unmatched bases: 2. Germline V gene lookup returns CDR1 SGHRS and CDR2 YFSETQ. This CDR3 is 13 amino acids long. The CDR3 protein is CASSLGQGSEQYF. DNA of the CDR3: TGCGCCAGCAGCTTGGGACAGGGGTCCGAGCAGTACTTC.

The chain joins TRBV6-5 to TRBJ1-2; D not resolved. Trimming removed 5 bases from V and 8 bases from J, with 15 bases in between. The length of the CDR3 is 13 residues. In germline, CDR1 is MNHEY, CDR2 SVGAGI. In nucleotides, the CDR3 is TGTGCCAGCAGTCTTTCGCGGACTGAGGGCTACACCTTC. This codes for CASSLSRTEGYTF.

The J gene is TRBJ2-1, the V gene TRBV5-1; 11 bases map to TRBD2. Germline trimming cut 0 bases from V and 7 bases from J; bases unmatched to any gene: 3. Germline-derived CDR1 and CDR2 are SGHRS and YFSETQ. The length of the CDR3 is 15 residues. This chain's CDR3 is CASSLVPSGRNEQFF. CDR3 nucleotides: TGCGCCAGCAGCTTGGTACCTAGCGGGAGGAATGAGCAGTTCTTC. The full variable domain, rest sourced from reference TRBV5-1 and TRBJ2-1, is KAGVTQTPRYLIKTRGQQVTLSCSPISGHRSVSWYQQTPGQGLQFLFEYFSETQRNKGNFPGRFSGRQFSNSRSEMNVSTLELGDSALYLCASSLVPSGRNEQFFGPGTRLTVL.

The chain is built from TRBV7-6 and TRBJ2-3; 10 bases agree with TRBD2. V lost 5 bases and J lost 6; bases outside the gene matches: 14. The length of the CDR3 is 17 residues. The V gene's germline CDR1 is SGHVS and CDR2 FNYEAQ. The CDR3 region is CASSHPLAGATGDTQYF. The CDR3 DNA follows: TGTGCCAGCAGCCACCCCCTAGCGGGGGCTACTGGGGATACGCAGTATTTT.

The chain carries TRBV2 and TRBJ1-5; D ambiguous. This CDR3 contains 15 residues. V was shortened by 1 base and J by 5 bases, with 12 bases between the two germline ends. Per germline, CDR1 SNHLY and CDR2 FYNNEI. The chain's CDR3 is CASSEGPADHQPQHF. DNA for the CDR3: TGTGCCAGCAGTGAAGGTCCCGCCGATCATCAGCCCCAGCATTTT.

J is TRBJ1-1 and V is TRBV6-1; perhaps TRBD1 as D (5 bases). There are 14 residues in the CDR3. The germline V gene encodes CDR1 MNHNS and CDR2 SASEGT. V was cut by 2 bases and J by 4 bases, with 11 bases left in between. CDR3 DNA: TGTGCCAGCAGTGAACCGGGACGGCTCACTGAAGCTTTCTTT. Protein: CASSEPGRLTEAFF.

The gene calls are TRBV5-1 and TRBJ2-7, with D perhaps TRBD1 or TRBD2 (5 bases each). Germline CDR1 and CDR2: SGHRS and YFSETQ. The ends were cut back, 4 bases at V and 6 bases at J, with 14 bases in the middle. This CDR3 is 13 amino acids long. CDR3 coding DNA: TGCGCCAGCAGCCGGGGACGTCCGTTCGAGCAGTACTTC. It encodes CASSRGRPFEQYF.

The chain uses TRBV4-1 and TRBJ2-1; D remains unclear. V shed 1 base and J shed 0 bases, with 7 bases lying between them. The germline gives CDR1 MGHRA, CDR2 YSYEKL. This CDR3 contains 15 residues. The CDR3 DNA sequence: TGCGCCAGCAGCCAAGTAGGGAACTCCTACAATGAGCAGTTCTTC. Its protein product is CASSQVGNSYNEQFF.

CDR3 coding DNA: TGTGCCAGCAGCTCCGCAGGGGTCACTGAAGCTTTCTTT. Translated: CASSSAGVTEAFF. The chain is built from TRBV5-4 and TRBJ1-1; TRBD1 is a possible D gene (6 bases). Per germline, CDR1 SGHNT and CDR2 YYREEE (reference sequence). The CDR3 extends over 13 amino acids. The V end was cut by 3 bases, the J end by 4 bases, with 10 bases between. Drawing the rest from reference TRBV5-4 and TRBJ1-1, the complete variable domain is ETGVTQSPTHLIKTRGQQVTLRCSSQSGHNTVSWYQQALGQGPQFIFQYYREEENGRGNFPPRFSGLQFPNYSSELNVNALELDDSALYLCASSSAGVTEAFFGQGTRLTVV.

The genes are TRBV19 and TRBJ1-5, with a weak D call TRBD1 (5 bases). The CDR3 is 13 amino acids. V was clipped by 7 bases and J by 4 bases, with 11 bases between them. Germline CDR1 LNHDA, CDR2 SQIVND (reference sequence). The CDR3 reads CASTAGWNQPQHF. In DNA form, the CDR3 reads TGTGCCAGTACGGCAGGGTGGAATCAGCCCCAGCATTTT.

This chain links TRBV4-1 with TRBJ2-1; 11 nucleotides align to TRBD2. Unmatched junction bases numbered 7, after V lost 3 bases and J lost 0 bases. CDR3 length: 18 amino acids. CDR1 MGHRA and CDR2 YSYEKL come from the germline V gene. CDR3 in amino acids: CASSQAGTSGSSYNEQFF. The CDR3 DNA sequence: TGCGCCAGCAGCCAGGCCGGGACTAGCGGAAGCTCCTACAATGAGCAGTTCTTC.

V usage is TRBV18 and J usage is TRBJ1-1; D might be TRBD1 (6 bases). The germline V and J ends were trimmed by 4 bases and 1 base, with 13 bases remaining between them. In germline, CDR1 is KGHSH, CDR2 LQKENI. The CDR3 extends over 15 amino acids. CDR3 sequence: CASSLITGTNTEAFF. CDR3 bases: TGTGCCAGCTCACTCATTACAGGGACGAACACTGAAGCTTTCTTT.

V is TRBV7-2 and J is TRBJ2-1, with unresolved D. CDR3 length: 13 amino acids. With 4 bases removed from V and 7 bases from J, the gap between germline ends came to 11 bases. CDR1 and CDR2 from the germline V gene are SGHTA and FQGNSA. Here the CDR3 reads CASSYSLENEQFF. CDR3 nucleotide sequence: TGTGCCAGCAGCTATTCCTTGGAGAATGAGCAGTTCTTC.

The chain recombines TRBV13 with TRBJ1-2, with D unresolved. This CDR3 is built from 15 residues. Deletions cut 3 bases from V and 2 bases from J, with 13 bases between. Germline loops: CDR1 PRHDT, CDR2 FYEKMQ (reference sequence). CDR3 loop: CASSFGSRGNYGYTF. The CDR3 coding sequence is TGTGCCAGCAGCTTTGGGTCGCGGGGAAACTATGGCTACACCTTC. The whole variable domain, remainder taken from reference TRBV13 and TRBJ1-2, is AAGVIQSPRHLIKEKRETATLKCYPIPRHDTVYWYQQGPGQDPQFLISFYEKMQSDKGSIPDRFSAQQFSDYHSELNMSSLELGDSALYFCASSFGSRGNYGYTFGSGTRLTVV.

This clone was seen only a few times. The V and J genes are TRBV7-9 and TRBJ2-7; maybe TRBD1 (6 bases). The V and J ends lost 6 bases and 2 bases respectively, with 17 bases between them. CDR1 is SEHNR and CDR2 is FQNEAQ in the germline V gene (reference sequence). CDR3 length equals 15 residues. CDR3 residues: CASSSATGLTYEQYF. The CDR3 nucleotides read TGTGCCAGCAGTTCCGCTACAGGGCTGACCTACGAGCAGTACTTC. The full variable domain, rest sourced from reference TRBV7-9 and TRBJ2-7, is DTGVSQNPRHKITKRGQNVTFRCDPISEHNRLYWYRQTLGQGPEFLTYFQNEAQLEKSRLLSDRFSAERPKGSFSTLEIQRTEQGDSAMYLCASSSATGLTYEQYFGPGTRLTVT.

This clone occurred once. CDR3 sequence reads: CASSQERQGTAFF. The CDR3, as DNA: TGTGCCAGCAGCCAAGAAAGACAGGGGACAGCTTTCTTT. The chain recombines TRBV4-2 with TRBJ1-1, with 8 bases fitting TRBD1. Germline CDR1 and CDR2: LGHNA and YNFKEQ. The junction had 4 bases not matched to a gene; V was cut back by 0 bases and J by 10 bases. The CDR3 has 13 residues.

This clone has only a few counts. V usage is TRBV5-6 and J usage is TRBJ2-7; D gene uncertain. The V end lost 1 base, the J end lost 4 bases, and 12 bases lay between the germline ends. The CDR3 has 14 amino acids. Germline CDR1 reads SGHDT; CDR2 reads YYEEEE. The CDR3 here is CASSLRYSRYEQYF. Written as DNA, the CDR3 is TGTGCCAGCAGCTTGCGGTACAGCCGGTACGAGCAGTACTTC.

The CDR3 region has the DNA TGTGCCAGCAGCTTATGGGGCGGGGCAGATACGCAGTATTTT. This translates into CASSLWGGADTQYF. The chain joins TRBV5-4 to TRBJ2-3; maybe TRBD2 (6 bases). CDR1 is SGHNT and CDR2 is YYREEE in the germline V gene (reference sequence). Trimming took 2 bases from V and 4 from J, leaving 11 bases between them. The CDR3 sequence is 14 residues long.